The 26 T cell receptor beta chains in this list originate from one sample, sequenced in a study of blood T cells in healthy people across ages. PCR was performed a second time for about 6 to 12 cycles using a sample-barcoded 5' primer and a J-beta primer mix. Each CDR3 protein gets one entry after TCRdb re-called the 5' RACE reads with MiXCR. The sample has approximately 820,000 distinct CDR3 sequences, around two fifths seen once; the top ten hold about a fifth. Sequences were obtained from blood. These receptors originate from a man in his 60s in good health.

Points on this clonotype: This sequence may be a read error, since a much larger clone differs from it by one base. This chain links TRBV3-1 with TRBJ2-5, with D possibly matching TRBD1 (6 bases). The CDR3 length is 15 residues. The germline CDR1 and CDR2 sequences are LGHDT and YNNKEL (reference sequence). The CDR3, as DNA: TGTGCCAGCAGTTTCACAGGGATGAGGCACGAGACCCGGTACTTC. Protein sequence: CASSFTGMRHETRYF.

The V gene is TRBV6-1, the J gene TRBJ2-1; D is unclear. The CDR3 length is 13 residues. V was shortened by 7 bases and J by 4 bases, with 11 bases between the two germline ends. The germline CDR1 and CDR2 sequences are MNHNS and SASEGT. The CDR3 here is CASTTDTYNEQFF. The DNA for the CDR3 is TGTGCCAGCACCACAGACACGTACAATGAGCAGTTCTTC.

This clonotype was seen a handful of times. CDR3 in amino acids: CSAVGTGSSYNSPLHF. The CDR3 bases are TGCAGTGCCGTCGGGACAGGGAGCTCCTATAATTCACCCCTCCACTTT. The gene calls are TRBV20-1 and TRBJ1-6; TRBD1 agrees at 9 bases. Germline-derived CDR1 and CDR2 are DFQATT and SNEGSKA (reference sequence). The CDR3 is 16 amino acids. V was clipped by 6 bases and J by 0 bases; unmatched bases: 6.

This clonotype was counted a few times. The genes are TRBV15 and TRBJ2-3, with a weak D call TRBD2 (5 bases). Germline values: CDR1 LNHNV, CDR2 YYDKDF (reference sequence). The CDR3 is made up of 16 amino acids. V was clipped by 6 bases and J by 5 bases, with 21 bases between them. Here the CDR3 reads CATRTSRLEVVDTQYF. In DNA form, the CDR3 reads TGTGCCACCAGAACCTCTAGGTTGGAGGTCGTAGATACGCAGTATTTT.

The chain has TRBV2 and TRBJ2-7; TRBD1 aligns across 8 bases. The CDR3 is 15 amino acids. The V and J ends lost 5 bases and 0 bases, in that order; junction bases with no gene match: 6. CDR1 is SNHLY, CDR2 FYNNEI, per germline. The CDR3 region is CASSHRDRSSYEQYF. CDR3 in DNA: TGTGCCAGCAGTCACCGGGACAGGAGCTCCTACGAGCAGTACTTC.

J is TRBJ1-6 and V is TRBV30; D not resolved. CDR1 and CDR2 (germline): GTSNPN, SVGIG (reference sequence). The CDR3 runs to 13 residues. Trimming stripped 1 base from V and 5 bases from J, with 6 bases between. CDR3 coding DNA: TGTGCCTGGAGTGGAACGAATAATTCACCCCTCCACTTT. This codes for CAWSGTNNSPLHF.

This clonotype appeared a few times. CDR3 loop: CASSEQGQDYGYTF. The CDR3, as DNA: TGTGCCAGCAGTGAACAAGGACAGGACTATGGCTACACCTTC. J is TRBJ1-2 and V is TRBV6-1; TRBD1 aligns across 7 bases. Unmatched junction bases numbered 3, after V lost 2 bases and J lost 3 bases. Per germline, CDR1 MNHNS and CDR2 SASEGT. This CDR3 has 14 amino acids.

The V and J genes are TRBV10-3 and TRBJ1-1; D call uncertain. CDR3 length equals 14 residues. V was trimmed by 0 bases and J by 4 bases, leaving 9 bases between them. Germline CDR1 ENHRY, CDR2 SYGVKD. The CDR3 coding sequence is TGTGCCATCAGTGAGTCGAAGGGATCCACTGAAGCTTTCTTT. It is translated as CAISESKGSTEAFF.

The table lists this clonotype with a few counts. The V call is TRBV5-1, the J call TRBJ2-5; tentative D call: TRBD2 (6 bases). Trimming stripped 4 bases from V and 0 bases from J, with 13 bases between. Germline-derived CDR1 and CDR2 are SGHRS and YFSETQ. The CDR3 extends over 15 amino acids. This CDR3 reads CASSASTGDQETQYF. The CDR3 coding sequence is TGCGCCAGCAGCGCCTCGACGGGGGACCAAGAGACCCAGTACTTC.

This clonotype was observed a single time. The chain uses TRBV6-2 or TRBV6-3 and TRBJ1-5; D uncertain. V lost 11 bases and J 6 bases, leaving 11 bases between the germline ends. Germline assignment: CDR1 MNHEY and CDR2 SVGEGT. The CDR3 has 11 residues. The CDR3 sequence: CAVADGQPQHF. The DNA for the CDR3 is TGTGCCGTAGCGGATGGTCAGCCCCAGCATTTT.

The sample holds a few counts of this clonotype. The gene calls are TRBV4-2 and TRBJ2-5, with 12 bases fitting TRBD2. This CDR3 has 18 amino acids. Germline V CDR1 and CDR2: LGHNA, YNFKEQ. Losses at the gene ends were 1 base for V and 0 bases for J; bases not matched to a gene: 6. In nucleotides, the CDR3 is TGTGCCAGCAGCCAAGGCACTAGCGGGGGGATTTACCAAGAGACCCAGTACTTC. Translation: CASSQGTSGGIYQETQYF.

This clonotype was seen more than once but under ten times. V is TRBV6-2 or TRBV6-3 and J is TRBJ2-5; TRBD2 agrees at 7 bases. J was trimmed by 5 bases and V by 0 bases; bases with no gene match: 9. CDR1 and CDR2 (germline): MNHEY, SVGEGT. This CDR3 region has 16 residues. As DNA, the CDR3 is TGTGCCAGCAGTTACTCGCCCGGACTAGATGCGGAGACCCAGTACTTC. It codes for CASSYSPGLDAETQYF.

CDR3: CASTDSANQPQHF. The CDR3 nucleotides are TGTGCCAGCACCGACAGCGCCAATCAGCCCCAGCATTTT. The rearrangement links TRBV6-2 or TRBV6-3 to TRBJ1-5; possibly TRBD1 for D (5 bases). The CDR3 contains 13 residues. Trimming pared 7 bases from V and 3 bases from J, leaving 10 bases between. The germline CDR1 and CDR2 sequences are MNHEY and SVGEGT.

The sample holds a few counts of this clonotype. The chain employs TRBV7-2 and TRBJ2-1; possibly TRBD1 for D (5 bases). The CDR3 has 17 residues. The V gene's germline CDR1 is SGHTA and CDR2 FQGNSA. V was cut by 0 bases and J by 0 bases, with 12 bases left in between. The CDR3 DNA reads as TGTGCCAGCAGCTTAGCGCCCGGACACAGCTCCTACAATGAGCAGTTCTTC. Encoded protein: CASSLAPGHSSYNEQFF.

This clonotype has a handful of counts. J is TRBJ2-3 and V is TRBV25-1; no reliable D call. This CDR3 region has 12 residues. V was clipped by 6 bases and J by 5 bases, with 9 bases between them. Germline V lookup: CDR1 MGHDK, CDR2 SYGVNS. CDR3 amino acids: CASSLWEDTQYF. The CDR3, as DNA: TGTGCCAGCAGCCTATGGGAAGATACGCAGTATTTT.

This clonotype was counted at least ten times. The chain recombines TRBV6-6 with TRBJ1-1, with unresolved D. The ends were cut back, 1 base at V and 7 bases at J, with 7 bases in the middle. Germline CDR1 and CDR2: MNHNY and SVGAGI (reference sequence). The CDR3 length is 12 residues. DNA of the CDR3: TGTGCCAGCAGTTACTTTTGGGATGAAGCTTTCTTT. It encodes CASSYFWDEAFF.

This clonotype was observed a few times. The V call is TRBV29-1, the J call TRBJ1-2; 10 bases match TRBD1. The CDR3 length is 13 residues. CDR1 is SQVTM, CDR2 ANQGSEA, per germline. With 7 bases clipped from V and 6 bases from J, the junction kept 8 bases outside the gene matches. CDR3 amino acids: CSGRQGAKDGYTF. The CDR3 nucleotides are TGCAGCGGAAGACAGGGGGCGAAGGATGGCTACACCTTC.

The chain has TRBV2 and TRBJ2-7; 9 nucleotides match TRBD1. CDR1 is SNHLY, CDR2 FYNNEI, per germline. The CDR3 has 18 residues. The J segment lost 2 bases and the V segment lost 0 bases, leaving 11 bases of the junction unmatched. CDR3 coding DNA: TGTGCCAGCAGTGAAGCGTGGGCCCGGGACAGGGAGGCCTACGAGCAGTACTTC. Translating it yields CASSEAWARDREAYEQYF.

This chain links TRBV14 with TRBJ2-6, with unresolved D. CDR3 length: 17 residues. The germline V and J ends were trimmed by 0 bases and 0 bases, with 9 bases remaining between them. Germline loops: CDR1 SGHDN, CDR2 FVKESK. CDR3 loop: CASSQDPAHSGANVLTF. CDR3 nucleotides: TGTGCCAGCAGCCAAGACCCAGCCCACTCTGGGGCCAACGTCCTGACTTTC.

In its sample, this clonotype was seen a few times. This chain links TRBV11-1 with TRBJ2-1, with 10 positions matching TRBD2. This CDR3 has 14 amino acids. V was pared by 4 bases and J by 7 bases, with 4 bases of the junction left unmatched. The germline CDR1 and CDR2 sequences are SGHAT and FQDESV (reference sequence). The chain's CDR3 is CASSYDSGGNEQFF. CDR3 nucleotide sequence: TGTGCCAGCAGCTACGATAGCGGGGGGAATGAGCAGTTCTTC.

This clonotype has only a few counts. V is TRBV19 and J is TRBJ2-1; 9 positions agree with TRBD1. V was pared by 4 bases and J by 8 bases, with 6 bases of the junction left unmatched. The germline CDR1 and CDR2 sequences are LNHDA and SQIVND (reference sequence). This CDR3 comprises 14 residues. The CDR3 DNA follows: TGTGCCAGTAGTACCCCGGGACAGGGCCATGAGCAGTTCTTC. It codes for CASSTPGQGHEQFF.

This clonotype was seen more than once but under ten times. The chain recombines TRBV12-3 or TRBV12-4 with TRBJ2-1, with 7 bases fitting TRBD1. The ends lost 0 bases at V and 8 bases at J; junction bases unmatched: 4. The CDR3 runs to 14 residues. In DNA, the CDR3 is TGTGCCAGCAGTTTAGCCCTCACAGGGGATGAGCAGTTCTTC. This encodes CASSLALTGDEQFF.

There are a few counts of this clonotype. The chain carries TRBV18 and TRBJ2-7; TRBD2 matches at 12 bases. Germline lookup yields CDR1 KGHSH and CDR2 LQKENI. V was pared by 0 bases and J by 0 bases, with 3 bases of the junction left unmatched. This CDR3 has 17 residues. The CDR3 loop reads CASSPPGLAGSSYEQYF. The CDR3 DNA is TGTGCCAGCTCACCACCGGGACTAGCGGGCAGCTCCTACGAGCAGTACTTC. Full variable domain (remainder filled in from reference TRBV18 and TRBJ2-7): NAGVMQNPRHLVRRRGQEARLRCSPMKGHSHVYWYRQLPEEGLKFMVYLQKENIIDESGMPKERFSAEFPKEGPSILRIQQVVRGDSAAYFCASSPPGLAGSSYEQYFGPGTRLTVT.

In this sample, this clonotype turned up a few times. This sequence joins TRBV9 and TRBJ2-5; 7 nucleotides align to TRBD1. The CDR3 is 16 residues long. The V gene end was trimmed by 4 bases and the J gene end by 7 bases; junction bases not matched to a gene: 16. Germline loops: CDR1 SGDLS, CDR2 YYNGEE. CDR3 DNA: TGTGCCAGCAGCCCTGCCCCGGGACAGCCCCGCGGGACCCAGTACTTC. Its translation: CASSPAPGQPRGTQYF.

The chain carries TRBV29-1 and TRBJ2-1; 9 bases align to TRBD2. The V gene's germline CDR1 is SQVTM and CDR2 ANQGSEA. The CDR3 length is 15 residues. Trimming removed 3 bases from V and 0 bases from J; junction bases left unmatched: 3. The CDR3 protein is CSVDSGGSSYNEQFF. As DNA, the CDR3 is TGCAGCGTTGATAGCGGGGGCTCCTCCTACAATGAGCAGTTCTTC.

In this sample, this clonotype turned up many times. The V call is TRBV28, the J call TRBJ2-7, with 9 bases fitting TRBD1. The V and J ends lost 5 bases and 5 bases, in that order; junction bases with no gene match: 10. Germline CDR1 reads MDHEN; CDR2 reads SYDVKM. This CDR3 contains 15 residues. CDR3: CASSKPGQGMNEQYF. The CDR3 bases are TGTGCCAGCAGTAAACCGGGACAGGGCATGAACGAGCAGTACTTC. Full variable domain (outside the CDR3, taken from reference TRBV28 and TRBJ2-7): DVKVTQSSRYLVKRTGEKVFLECVQDMDHENMFWYRQDPGLGLRLIYFSYDVKMKEKGDIPEGYSVSREKKERFSLILESASTNQTSMYLCASSKPGQGMNEQYFGPGTRLTVT.